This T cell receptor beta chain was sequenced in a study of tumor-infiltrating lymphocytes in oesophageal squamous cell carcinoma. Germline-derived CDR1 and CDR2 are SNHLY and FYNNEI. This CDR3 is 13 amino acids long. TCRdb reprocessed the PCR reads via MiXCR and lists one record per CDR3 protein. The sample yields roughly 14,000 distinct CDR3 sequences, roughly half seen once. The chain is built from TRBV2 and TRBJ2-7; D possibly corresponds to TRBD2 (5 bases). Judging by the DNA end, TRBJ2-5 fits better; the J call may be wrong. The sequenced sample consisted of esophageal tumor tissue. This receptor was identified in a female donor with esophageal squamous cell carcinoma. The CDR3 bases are TGTGCCAGCAGTGCTGGACTTGGAGAGACCCAGTACTTC. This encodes CASSAGLGETQYF.